This TCR beta chain is drawn from a study of T-cell memory formation after mild COVID-19. As for the study in general: Largely donor-specific sequence clusters came from two donors. Study observations and caveats: Contracting clones localized mainly to CM and EM when CD4+ and mainly to EMRA when CD8+. SARS-CoV-2 specificity was not confirmed for second-wave clones peaking on day 37.

Germline V gives CDR1 MNHEY, CDR2 SVGEGT. The CDR3 is 13 amino acids. Trimming pared 6 bases from V and 5 bases from J, leaving 13 bases between. MiXCR was run by TCRdb on the 5' RACE reads, yielding one entry per CDR3 protein. The sample holds approximately 570,000 distinct CDR3 sequences, roughly 18% seen once. Note on this clonotype: What it binds is not known.

This clonotype was sampled from an adult woman who had mild COVID-19 (a few samples of this study predate the infection). Cell type and time point are not known. The sample was PBMCs or a T cell subset sorted from them (not recorded which). This sequence joins TRBV6-2 or TRBV6-3 and TRBJ2-5, with D possibly TRBD1 on 6 matching bases. The CDR3 sequence: CASRQQGRETQYF. DNA of the CDR3: TGTGCCAGCAGGCAACAGGGTCGCGAGACCCAGTACTTC.